This entry is about one T cell receptor (beta chain). In this sample, this clone turned up a few times. It lacks a known antigen. The sample holds no much larger clone one base away, and base qualities are not on file. This specimen includes other DNA sequences encoding the same CDR3. The sample comes from a study of cytomegalovirus exposure and HLA in healthy donors (dated by TCRdb to the late 2010s). For the wider study: An earlier analysis of several hundred of the donors reported more than 250 Gb of sequence data and some 120 million unique TCR beta sequences from around 200 million T cells. An early release that covered fewer than 800 HLA-typed donors contained about 300 gigabases of sequencing data and about 84 million unique TCR sequences. The genetic ancestry cluster associated with self-reported Caucasian donors included 81% of the 300 to 450 genotyped donors. The study was designed to test whether signatures of past pathogen exposure could be identified by cataloging public T cell receptors. The study used immunosequencing to profile the T cell repertoires of 666 subjects and linked those repertoires to cytomegalovirus serostatus. A separate validation cohort of more than 100 different subjects was used in addition to the 666-subject first cohort. The study combined high-throughput TCR immunosequencing, statistical association of individual TCRs with disease status, and machine learning to predict cytomegalovirus infection status. In a later analysis, previously published TCR beta repertoires from 666 donors were re-analyzed and high-resolution HLA genotyping was added so that TCR occurrence patterns could be studied. In the later analysis, no new phenotypic data were used to find candidate immune exposures; instead, reliance was placed on TCR beta sequences and their occurrence across donors. An earlier analysis of some 500 of the donors used high-throughput TCR beta sequencing to judge whether each TCR beta V gene segment behaved as functional or pseudogenic. Donor age, sex, ethnicity and CMV serostatus were compiled together with the repertoire data. A later genetic analysis used genome-wide SNP genotypes for about three fifths of the roughly 700 donors, treating that subset as a discovery cohort. All discovery cohort repertoires had been generated using a single sequencing platform. Class I and class II HLA loci were covered by the typing at four-digit resolution. Typing coverage varied by locus: roughly 629-640 donors for A, B, C, DRB1 and DQB1; approximately 500 for DQA1; around 610 for DPA1; some 470 for DPB1. Because of strong linkage in the cohort, five DR-DQ haplotypes were treated as single units for association and clustering. On average, around 200,000 unique TCR beta nucleotide sequences were sequenced per donor among 300 to 500 genotyped donors of the cohort, with roughly 18% of those sequences being non-productive.

The germline V gene (reference sequence) provides CDR1 MNHEY and CDR2 SMNVEV. The CDR3 goes from the cysteine to the phenylalanine over 13 residues. Only the CDR3 DNA stays, 39 bases, in frame from base 1. V is pruned by 3 bases and J by 7 bases, leaving 6 bases of the junction without a gene match. What the authors observed across the whole study: An earlier analysis of some 590 of the donors showed that most TCR beta V segments appeared in productive rearrangements either about 87% or about 30% of the time, which broadly matched IMGT annotations. Presence/absence analyses assumed roughly uniform sequencing depth across donors, an assumption that may not hold. A later analysis associated about 18,000 TCR beta sequences with specific HLA alleles at a false discovery rate of 0.05. In a later genetic analysis, a missense DCLRE1C variant was associated with V-gene and J-gene trimming of TCR beta chains, and the association was replicated in an independent cohort. Several of the top co-occurrence clusters appeared to be linked to parvovirus B19, influenza, CMV and Epstein-Barr virus, according to a later analysis. Three of the identified cytomegalovirus-associated TCR beta chains were confirmed in vitro to be specific for cytomegalovirus antigens. Approximately 18 rarely observed V segments, including chromosome 9 orphons, were excluded from the earlier analysis of several hundred of the donors because counts were too low. According to a later genetic analysis, donors in an Asian-associated ancestry cluster had fewer N-insertions in productive TCRs than the approximately 610-donor mean. The only immune exposure information available for the cohort was CMV serostatus. Strong co-occurrence of HLA alleles, especially DR and DQ, made assigning TCR associations to individual alleles difficult. Because some donors lacked HLA typing at each locus, the association tests relied only on the typed subset. A group of highly shared sequence variants was considered likely to be a technical artifact of the sequencing pipeline. Most TCR sequences were seen in very few donors, while some public TCRs were found in many individuals. A later analysis found that TCR association rates varied across HLA loci, with DRB1 alleles showing the most associated TCRs and HLA-C alleles the fewest. The 87-base-pair reads could not distinguish some IMGT-functional V segments, including TRBV6-2 and TRBV6-3, so those segments were excluded. In a later analysis, most CMV-associated TCR beta chains were found to appear HLA-restricted, with HLA associations seemingly driven largely by CMV exposure. In the study, some 160 TCR beta chains were listed as associated with cytomegalovirus. Correlated functional status among segregating V segments might be attributable to linkage disequilibrium, but an unknown experimental factor could not be ruled out. A later analysis found that HLA-associated TCR beta chains were more clonally expanded and had lower generation probabilities than equally common non-associated chains. This cohort had only TCR beta chains sequenced, and the lack of alpha or paired-chain data limited which features could be detected. A further reported finding was that TCR beta sequences accurately predicted the HLA-A and HLA-B alleles for most subjects in the first cohort. The classifier was reported to diagnose cytomegalovirus status with high specificity and sensitivity in both the original and validation cohorts. It was suggested by the authors that the approach could potentially be generalized to other disease states and immunological phenotypes.

The method behind the library was the immunoSEQ multiplex PCR assay. The multiplex PCR relied on a mix of 60 forward primers for TCR Vbeta segments and 13 reverse primers for TCR Jbeta segments. Amplification of the CDR3 region of rearranged TCR beta genes was performed with a multiplex PCR assay on genomic DNA. On the Illumina HiSeq System, the amplified TCR beta libraries were sequenced as 87-base-pair reads. Turning to the authors' computational methods: Across the roughly 600 repertoires, a later analysis counted roughly 84 million unique TCR beta chains, roughly 11 million of which were shared by at least two donors. A nearest-neighbor algorithm error-corrected the raw reads and collapsed the reads into unique sequences, merging closely related sequences to remove PCR and sequencing errors. CDR3 sequences were aligned to IMGT reference sequences to assign V, D and J gene segments. For a sequence to be retained, a match of at least six nucleotides was required to both a V gene segment and a J gene segment. A rearrangement counted as productive if the CDR3 had no stop codons and remained in frame with V and J, and every other rearrangement counted as non-productive. Following IMGT convention, CDR3 was defined as the stretch from the second conserved V-encoded cysteine to the conserved J-encoded phenylalanine. In an earlier analysis of 587 of the donors, sequences lacking an unambiguous match to a single V gene segment were excluded. In an earlier analysis of some 590 of the donors, V segments were called functional above 56.7% productive rearrangements and were called segregating when the between-donor standard deviation exceeded 5%. A statistical classification framework was developed to diagnose cytomegalovirus status using the catalog of TCR beta chain sequences. In a later analysis, V and J genes were assigned by comparing TCR nucleotide sequences against IMGT/GENE-DB human TR gene sequences. A later analysis assigned CDR3 sequences and most-parsimonious VDJ recombination scenarios with the TCRdist pipeline. In a later analysis, each TCR beta chain was defined by its CDR3 amino acid sequence together with its V-gene family, and reads without a unique V-gene family were excluded. In a later analysis, nearly 600 highly shared, low-generation-probability nucleotide sequences were removed to address suspected cross-contamination and a sequencing artifact. In a later analysis, a clonal expansion index was calculated for each public chain from normalized within-repertoire ranks of inferred template counts. In a later analysis, generation probabilities were computed using a VDJ recombination model fitted to out-of-frame rearrangements, and the results were checked against IGoR. In a later analysis, TCR-TCR, TCR-HLA and TCR-CMV co-occurrence was scored with hypergeometric tests, and a repertoire-size bias correction was applied to TCR pairs. False discovery rates were estimated in a later analysis by permuting HLA or CMV assignments 20 times. In a later analysis, co-occurring TCRs were grouped using DBSCAN, and TCRdist sequence similarity was added for clustering within HLA-allele-positive subsets. Co-occurrence clustering excluded repertoires with fewer than 30,000 or more than 120,000 public chains, plus five with anomalous nucleotide sharing. Drawn from immuneACCESS, this table holds only the in-frame rearrangements with V and J called that TCRdb kept. Clones are partly lost; checked studies trace under half to an unresolved V gene and leave the rest unexplained. V, J and clone size are those of that table, while D and trimming were read from the DNA. Counted in this sample were over 85,000 clones; approximately 71% of them appeared once. Around 9.6% of the sample goes to the ten largest clones.

The cohort consisted of 650 to 850 healthy bone marrow donors. At the time of sampling, all cohort members were nominally healthy, though unrecorded immune exposures were likely present. The donor tested CMV seropositive and was one of the 289 seropositive cohort members. A peripheral blood sample was provided by each donor, and peripheral blood mononuclear cells were used for TCR beta sequencing. The Qiagen DNeasy Blood Extraction Kit was used to extract genomic DNA from the blood cell samples. This sequence uses TRBV27 and TRBJ2-7; 7 junctional bases match TRBD1. The receptor was derived from a male donor in good health and CMV-seropositive. Sequenced sample: PBMCs. The CDR3 corresponds to CASSFTGAGEQYF. The sequenced DNA is TGTGCCAGCAGTTTCACAGGGGCTGGGGAGCAGTACTTC.